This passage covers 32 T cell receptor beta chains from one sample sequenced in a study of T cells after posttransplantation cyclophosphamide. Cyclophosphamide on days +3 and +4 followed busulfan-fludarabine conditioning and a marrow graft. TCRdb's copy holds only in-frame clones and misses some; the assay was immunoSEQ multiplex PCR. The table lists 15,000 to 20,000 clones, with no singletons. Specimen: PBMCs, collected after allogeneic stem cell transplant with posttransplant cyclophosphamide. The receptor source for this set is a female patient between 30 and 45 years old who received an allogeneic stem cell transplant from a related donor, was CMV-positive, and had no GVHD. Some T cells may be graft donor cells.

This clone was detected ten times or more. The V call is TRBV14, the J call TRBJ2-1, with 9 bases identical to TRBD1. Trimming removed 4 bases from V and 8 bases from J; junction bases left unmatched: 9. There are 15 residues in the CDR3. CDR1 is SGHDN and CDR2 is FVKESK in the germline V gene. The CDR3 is CASSPWDRVSDEQFF. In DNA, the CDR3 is TGTGCCAGCAGCCCCTGGGACAGGGTGAGCGATGAGCAGTTCTTC. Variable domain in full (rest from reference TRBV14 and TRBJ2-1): EAGVTQFPSHSVIEKGQTVTLRCDPISGHDNLYWYRRVMGKEIKFLLHFVKESKQDESGMPNNRFLAERTGGTYSTLKVQPAELEDSGVYFCASSPWDRVSDEQFFGPGTRLTVL.

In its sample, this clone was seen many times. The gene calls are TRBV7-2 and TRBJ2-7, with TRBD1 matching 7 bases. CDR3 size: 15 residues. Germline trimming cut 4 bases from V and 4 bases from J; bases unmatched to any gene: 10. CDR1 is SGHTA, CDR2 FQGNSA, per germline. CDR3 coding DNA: TGTGCCAGCAGCTCCCCCCCAGGGGGTCCTTACGAGCAGTACTTC. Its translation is CASSSPPGGPYEQYF. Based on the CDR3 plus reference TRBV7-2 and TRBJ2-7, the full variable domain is GAGVSQSPSNKVTEKGKDVELRCDPISGHTALYWYRQSLGQGLEFLIYFQGNSAPDKSGLPSDRFSAERTGGSVSTLTIQRTQQEDSAVYLCASSSPPGGPYEQYFGPGTRLTVT.

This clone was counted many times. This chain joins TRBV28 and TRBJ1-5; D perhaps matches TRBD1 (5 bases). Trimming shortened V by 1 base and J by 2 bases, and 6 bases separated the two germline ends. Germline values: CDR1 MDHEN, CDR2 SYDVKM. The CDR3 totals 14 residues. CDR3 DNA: TGTGCCAGCAGTTTATTACAGGGCAATCAGCCCCAGCATTTT. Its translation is CASSLLQGNQPQHF.

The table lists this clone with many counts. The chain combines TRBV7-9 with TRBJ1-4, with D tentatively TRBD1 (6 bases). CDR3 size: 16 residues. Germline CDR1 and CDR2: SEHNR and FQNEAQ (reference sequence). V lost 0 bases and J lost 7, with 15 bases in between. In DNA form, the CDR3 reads TGTGCCAGCAGCTTAGCAGGTCCAACAGGGTTTGAAAAACTGTTTTTT. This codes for CASSLAGPTGFEKLFF.

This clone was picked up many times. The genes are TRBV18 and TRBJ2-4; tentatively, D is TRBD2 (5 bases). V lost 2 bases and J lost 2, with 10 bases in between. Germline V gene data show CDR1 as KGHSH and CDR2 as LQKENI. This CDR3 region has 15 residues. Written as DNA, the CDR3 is TGTGCCAGCTCACCAAGAGGGATGACCAAAAACATTCAGTACTTC. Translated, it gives CASSPRGMTKNIQYF.

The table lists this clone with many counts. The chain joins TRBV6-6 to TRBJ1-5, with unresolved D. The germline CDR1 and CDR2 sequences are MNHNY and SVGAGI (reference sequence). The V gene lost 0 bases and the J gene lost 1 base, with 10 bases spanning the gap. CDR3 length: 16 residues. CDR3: CASSYSGGTSNQPQHF. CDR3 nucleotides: TGTGCCAGCAGTTACTCGGGAGGAACGAGCAATCAGCCCCAGCATTTT.

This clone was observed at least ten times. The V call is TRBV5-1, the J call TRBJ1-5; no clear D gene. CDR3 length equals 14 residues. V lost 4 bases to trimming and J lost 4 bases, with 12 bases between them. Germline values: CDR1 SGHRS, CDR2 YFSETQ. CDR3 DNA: TGCGCCAGCAGCGCGGACTTGGGGAATCAGCCCCAGCATTTT. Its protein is CASSADLGNQPQHF.

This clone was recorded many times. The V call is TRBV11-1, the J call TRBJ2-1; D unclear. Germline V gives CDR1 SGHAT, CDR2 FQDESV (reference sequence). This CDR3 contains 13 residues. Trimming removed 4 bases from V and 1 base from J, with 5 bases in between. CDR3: CASSSVSYNEQFF. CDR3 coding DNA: TGTGCCAGCAGCTCCGTTTCCTACAATGAGCAGTTCTTC.

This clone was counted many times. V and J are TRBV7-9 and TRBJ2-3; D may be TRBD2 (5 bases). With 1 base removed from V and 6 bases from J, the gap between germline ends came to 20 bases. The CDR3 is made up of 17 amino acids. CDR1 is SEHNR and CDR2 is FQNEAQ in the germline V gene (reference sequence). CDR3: CASSLDRAGGPTDTQYF. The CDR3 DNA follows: TGTGCCAGCAGCTTAGATCGGGCGGGCGGGCCCACGGATACGCAGTATTTT.

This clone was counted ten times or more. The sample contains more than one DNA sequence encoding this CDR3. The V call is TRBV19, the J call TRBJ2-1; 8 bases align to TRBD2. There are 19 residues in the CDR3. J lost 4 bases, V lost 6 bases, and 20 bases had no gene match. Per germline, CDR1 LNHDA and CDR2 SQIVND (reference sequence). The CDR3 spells CASSLYPIGLAGTYNEQFF. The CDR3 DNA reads TGTGCCAGTAGCCTGTATCCGATAGGATTAGCGGGGACGTACAATGAGCAGTTCTTC.

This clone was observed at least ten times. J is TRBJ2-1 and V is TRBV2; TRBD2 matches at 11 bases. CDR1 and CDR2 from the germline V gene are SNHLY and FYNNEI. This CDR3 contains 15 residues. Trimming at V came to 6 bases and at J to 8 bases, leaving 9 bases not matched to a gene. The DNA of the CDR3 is TGTGCCAGCAGAGTCTCTAGCGGGAGGATGGATGAGCAGTTCTTC. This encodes CASRVSSGRMDEQFF.

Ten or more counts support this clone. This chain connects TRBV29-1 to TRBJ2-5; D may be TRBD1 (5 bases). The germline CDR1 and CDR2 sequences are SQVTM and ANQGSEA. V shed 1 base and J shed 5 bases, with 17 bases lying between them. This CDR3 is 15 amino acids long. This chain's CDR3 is CSVEVLGARRETQYF. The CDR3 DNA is TGCAGCGTTGAAGTGTTAGGGGCGCGTAGGGAGACCCAGTACTTC.

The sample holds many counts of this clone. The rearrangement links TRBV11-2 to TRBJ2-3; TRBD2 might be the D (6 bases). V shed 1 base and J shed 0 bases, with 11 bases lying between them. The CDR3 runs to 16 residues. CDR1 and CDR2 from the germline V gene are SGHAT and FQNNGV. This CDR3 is CASSLALAGSTDTQYF. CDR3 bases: TGTGCCAGCAGCTTAGCCCTCGCGGGGAGCACAGATACGCAGTATTTT.

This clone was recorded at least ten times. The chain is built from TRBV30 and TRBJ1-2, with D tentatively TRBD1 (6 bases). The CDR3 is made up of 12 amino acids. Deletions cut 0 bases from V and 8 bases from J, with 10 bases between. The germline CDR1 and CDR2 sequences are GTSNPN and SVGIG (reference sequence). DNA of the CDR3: TGTGCCTGGAGTGTATTTGGGGGCGGCTACACCTTC. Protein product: CAWSVFGGGYTF.

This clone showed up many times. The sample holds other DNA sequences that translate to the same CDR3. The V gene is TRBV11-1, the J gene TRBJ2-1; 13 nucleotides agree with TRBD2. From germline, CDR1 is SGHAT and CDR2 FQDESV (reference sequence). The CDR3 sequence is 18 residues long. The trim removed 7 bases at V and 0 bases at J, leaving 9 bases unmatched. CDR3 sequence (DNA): TGTGCCAGCACCATGGGACTAGCGGGACCACTCTCCTACAATGAGCAGTTCTTC. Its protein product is CASTMGLAGPLSYNEQFF.

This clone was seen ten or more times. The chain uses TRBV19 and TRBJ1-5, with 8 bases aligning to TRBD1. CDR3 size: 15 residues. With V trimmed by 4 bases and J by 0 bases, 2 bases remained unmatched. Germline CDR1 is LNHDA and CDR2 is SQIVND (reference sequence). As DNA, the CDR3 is TGTGCCAGTAGTACGACAGGGGATAGCAATCAGCCCCAGCATTTT. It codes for CASSTTGDSNQPQHF.

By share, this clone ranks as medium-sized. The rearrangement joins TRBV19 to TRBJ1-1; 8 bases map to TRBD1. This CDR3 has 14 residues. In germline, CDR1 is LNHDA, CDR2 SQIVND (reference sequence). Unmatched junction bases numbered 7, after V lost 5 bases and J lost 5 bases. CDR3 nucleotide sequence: TGTGCCAGTAGTTCAACAGGGGGGAGGACTGAAGCTTTCTTT. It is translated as CASSSTGGRTEAFF.

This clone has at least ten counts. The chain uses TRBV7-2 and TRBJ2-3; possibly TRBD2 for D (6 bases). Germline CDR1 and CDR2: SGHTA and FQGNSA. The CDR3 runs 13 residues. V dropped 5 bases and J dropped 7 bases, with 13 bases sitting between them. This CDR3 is CASSPSAGNTQYF. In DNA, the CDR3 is TGTGCCAGCAGCCCTAGCGCTGGGAATACGCAGTATTTT.

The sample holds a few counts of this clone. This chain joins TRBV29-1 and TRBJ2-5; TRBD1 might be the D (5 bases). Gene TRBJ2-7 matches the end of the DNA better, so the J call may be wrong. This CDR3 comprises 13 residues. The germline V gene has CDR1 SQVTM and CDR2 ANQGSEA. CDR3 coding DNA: TGCAGCGTCGCAGGGTACCTCTCCTACGAGCAGTACTTC. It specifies CSVAGYLSYEQYF.

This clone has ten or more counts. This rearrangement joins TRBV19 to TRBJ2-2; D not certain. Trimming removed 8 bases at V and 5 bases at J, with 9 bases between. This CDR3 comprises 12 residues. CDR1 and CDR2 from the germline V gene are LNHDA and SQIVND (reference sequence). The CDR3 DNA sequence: TGTGCCAGTCGAGTGTGGACCGGGGAGCTGTTTTTT. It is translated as CASRVWTGELFF.

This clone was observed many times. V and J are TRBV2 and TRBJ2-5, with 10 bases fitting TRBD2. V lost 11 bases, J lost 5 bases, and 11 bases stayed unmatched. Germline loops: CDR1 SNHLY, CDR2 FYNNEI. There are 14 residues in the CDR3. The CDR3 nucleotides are TGTGCCGGTCAATTAGCGGGAGGATCCGAGACCCAGTACTTC. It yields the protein CAGQLAGGSETQYF.

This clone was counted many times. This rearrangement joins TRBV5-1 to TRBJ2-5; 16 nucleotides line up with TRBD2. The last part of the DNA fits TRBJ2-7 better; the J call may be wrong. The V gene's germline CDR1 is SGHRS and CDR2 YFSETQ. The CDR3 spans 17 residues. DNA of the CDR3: TGCGCCAGCAGCTTTGTAGGGACTAGCGGGAGGGTCCTCGAGCAGTACTTC. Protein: CASSFVGTSGRVLEQYF.

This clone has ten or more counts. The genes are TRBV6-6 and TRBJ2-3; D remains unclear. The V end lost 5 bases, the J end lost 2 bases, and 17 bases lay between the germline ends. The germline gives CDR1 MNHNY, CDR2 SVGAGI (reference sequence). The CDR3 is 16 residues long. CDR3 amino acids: CASSTFGGAPTDTQYF. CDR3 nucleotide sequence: TGTGCCAGCAGTACCTTCGGCGGCGCCCCCACAGATACGCAGTATTTT.

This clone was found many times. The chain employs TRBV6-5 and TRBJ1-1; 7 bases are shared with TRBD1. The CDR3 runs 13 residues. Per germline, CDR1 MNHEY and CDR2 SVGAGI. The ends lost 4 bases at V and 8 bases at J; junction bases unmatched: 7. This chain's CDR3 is CASSSQGVREAFF. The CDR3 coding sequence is TGTGCCAGCAGTTCTCAGGGGGTCCGGGAAGCTTTCTTT.

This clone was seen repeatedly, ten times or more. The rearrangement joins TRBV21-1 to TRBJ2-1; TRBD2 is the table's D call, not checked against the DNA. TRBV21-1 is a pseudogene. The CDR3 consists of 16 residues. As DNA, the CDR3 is TGTGCCAGCAGCAAAGAGGGACTAGCGGGAGGCAATGAGCAGTTCTTC. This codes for CASSKEGLAGGNEQFF.

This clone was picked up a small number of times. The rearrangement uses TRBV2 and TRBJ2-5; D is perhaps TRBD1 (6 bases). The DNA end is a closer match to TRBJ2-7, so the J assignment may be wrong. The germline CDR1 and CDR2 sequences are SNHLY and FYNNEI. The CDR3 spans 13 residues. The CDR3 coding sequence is TGTGCCAGCAGGGACCAGGGGACGGTCGAGCAGTACTTC. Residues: CASRDQGTVEQYF.

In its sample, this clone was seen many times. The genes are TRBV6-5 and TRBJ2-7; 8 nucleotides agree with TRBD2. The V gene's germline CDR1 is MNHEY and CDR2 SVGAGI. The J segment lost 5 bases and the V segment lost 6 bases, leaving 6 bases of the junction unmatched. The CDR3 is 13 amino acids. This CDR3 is CASSRAGANEQYF. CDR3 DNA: TGTGCCAGCAGCCGAGCGGGAGCTAACGAGCAGTACTTC.

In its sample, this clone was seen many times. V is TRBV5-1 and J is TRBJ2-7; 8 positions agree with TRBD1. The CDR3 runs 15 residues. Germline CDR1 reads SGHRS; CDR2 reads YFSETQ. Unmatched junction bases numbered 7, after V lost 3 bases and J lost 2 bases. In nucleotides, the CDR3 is TGCGCCAGCAGCTATGGGACAGGAGAGGCCTACGAGCAGTACTTC. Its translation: CASSYGTGEAYEQYF.

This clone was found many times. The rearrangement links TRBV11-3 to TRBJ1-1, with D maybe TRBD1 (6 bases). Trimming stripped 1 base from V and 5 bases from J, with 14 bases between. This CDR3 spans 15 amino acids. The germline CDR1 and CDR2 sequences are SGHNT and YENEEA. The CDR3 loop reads CASSLGGPGETEAFF. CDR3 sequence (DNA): TGTGCCAGCAGCTTAGGGGGGCCGGGTGAGACTGAAGCTTTCTTT.

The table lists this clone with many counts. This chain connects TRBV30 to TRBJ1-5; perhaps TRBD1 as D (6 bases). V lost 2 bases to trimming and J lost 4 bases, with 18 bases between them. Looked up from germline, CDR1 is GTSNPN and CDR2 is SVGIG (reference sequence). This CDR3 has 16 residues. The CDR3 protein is CAWSPSPTGQNQPQHF. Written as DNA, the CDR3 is TGTGCCTGGAGTCCATCACCCACAGGACAGAATCAGCCCCAGCATTTT.

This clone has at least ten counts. In DNA form, the CDR3 reads TGCGCCAGCAGCTTACAGGGAACCCAAGAGACCCAGTACTTC. Its translation is CASSLQGTQETQYF. The chain has TRBV5-1 and TRBJ2-5; D perhaps matches TRBD1 (6 bases). Trimming took 2 bases from V and 1 from J, leaving 9 bases between them. The CDR3 has 14 amino acids. Germline loops: CDR1 SGHRS, CDR2 YFSETQ.

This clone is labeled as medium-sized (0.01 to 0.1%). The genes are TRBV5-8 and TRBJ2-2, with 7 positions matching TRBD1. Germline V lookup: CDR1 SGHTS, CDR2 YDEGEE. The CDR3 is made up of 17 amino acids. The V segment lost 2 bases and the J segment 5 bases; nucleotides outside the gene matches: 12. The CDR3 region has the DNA TGTGCCAGCAGCTTTCCCCTTTCCGGGACAGAGACCGGGGAGCTGTTTTTT. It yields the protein CASSFPLSGTETGELFF. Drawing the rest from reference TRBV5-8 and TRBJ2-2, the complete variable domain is EAGVTQSPTHLIKTRGQQATLRCSPISGHTSVYWYQQALGLGLQFLLWYDEGEERNRGNFPPRFSGRQFPNYSSELNVNALELEDSALYLCASSFPLSGTETGELFFGEGSRLTVL.